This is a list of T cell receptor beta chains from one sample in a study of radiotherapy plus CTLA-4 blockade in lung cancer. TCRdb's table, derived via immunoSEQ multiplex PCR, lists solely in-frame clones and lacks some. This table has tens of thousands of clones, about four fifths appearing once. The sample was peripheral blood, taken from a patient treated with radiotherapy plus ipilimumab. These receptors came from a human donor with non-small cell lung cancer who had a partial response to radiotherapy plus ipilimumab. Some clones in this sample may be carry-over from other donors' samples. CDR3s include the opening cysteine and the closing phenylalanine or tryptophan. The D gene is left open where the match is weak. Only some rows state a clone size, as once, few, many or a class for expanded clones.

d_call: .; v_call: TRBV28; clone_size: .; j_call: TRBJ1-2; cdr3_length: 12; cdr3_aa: CASSFRGYGYTF; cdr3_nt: TGTGCCAGCAGTTTCAGGGGCTATGGCTACACCTTC
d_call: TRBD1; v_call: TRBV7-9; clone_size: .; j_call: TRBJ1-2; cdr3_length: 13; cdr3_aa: CASSRTGGGGYTF; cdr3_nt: TGTGCCAGCAGCCGTACAGGGGGCGGTGGCTACACCTTC
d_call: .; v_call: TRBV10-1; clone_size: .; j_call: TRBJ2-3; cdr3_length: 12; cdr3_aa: CASSDPGDTQYF; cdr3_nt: TGCGCCAGCAGTGACCCCGGGGATACGCAGTATTTT
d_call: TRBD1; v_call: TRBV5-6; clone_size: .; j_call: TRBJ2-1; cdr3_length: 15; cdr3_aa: CASSLDGTGSREQFF; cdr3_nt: TGTGCCAGCAGCTTGGATGGGACAGGGTCCCGTGAGCAGTTCTTC
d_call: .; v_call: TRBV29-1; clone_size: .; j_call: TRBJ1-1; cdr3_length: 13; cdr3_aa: CSVTMGGNTEAFF; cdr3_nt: TGCAGCGTCACCATGGGGGGGAACACTGAAGCTTTCTTT
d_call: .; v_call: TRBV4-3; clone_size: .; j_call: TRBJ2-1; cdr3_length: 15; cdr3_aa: CASSHMLVSYNEQFF; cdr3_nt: TGCGCCAGCAGCCACATGCTAGTCTCCTACAATGAGCAGTTCTTC
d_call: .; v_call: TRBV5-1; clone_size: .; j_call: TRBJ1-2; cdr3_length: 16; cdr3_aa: CASSLGAGPGVYGYTF; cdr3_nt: TGCGCCAGCAGCTTGGGGGCAGGCCCGGGAGTTTATGGCTACACCTTC
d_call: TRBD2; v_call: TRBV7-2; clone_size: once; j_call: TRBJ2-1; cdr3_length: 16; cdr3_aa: CASRLGGGSGYNEQFF; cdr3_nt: TGTGCCAGCAGGTTAGGAGGCGGGAGCGGGTACAATGAGCAGTTCTTC
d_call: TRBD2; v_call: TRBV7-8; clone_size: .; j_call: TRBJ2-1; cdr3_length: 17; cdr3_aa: CASNYQGGLAGGNEQFF; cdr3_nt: TGTGCCAGCAACTACCAAGGGGGACTAGCGGGAGGCAATGAGCAGTTCTTC
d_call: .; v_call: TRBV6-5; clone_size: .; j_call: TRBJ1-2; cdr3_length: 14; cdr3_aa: CASSYSPRARGYTF; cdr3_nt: TGTGCCAGCAGTTACTCGCCCAGGGCCCGTGGCTACACCTTC
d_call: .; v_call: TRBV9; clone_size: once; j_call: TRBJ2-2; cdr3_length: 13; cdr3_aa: CASSLRTAGELFF; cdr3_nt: TGTGCCAGCAGCCTCCGGACAGCCGGGGAGCTGTTTTTT
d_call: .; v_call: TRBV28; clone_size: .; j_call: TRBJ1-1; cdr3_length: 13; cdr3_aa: CASRIQGSTEAFF; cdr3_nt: TGTGCCAGCAGAATACAGGGTAGCACTGAAGCTTTCTTT
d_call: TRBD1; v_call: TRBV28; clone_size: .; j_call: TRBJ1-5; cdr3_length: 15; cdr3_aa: CASSPGGPSNQPQHF; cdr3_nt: TGTGCCAGCAGCCCAGGGGGTCCTAGCAATCAGCCCCAGCATTTT
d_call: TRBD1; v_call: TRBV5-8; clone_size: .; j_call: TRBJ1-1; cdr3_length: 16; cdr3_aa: CASSWRTGGRSTEAFF; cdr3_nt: TGTGCCAGCAGCTGGCGAACAGGGGGCAGGAGCACTGAAGCTTTCTTT
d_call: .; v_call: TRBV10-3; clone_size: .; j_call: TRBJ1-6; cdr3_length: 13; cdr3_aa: CAIRELMNSPLHF; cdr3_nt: TGTGCCATCCGAGAACTGATGAATTCACCCCTCCACTTT
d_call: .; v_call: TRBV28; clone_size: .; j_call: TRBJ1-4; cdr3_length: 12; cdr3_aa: CASSSGNEKLFF; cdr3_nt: TGTGCCAGCAGTTCCGGTAATGAAAAACTGTTTTTT
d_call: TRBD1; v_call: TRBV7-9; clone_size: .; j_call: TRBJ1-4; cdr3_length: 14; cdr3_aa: CASSFGTADEKLFF; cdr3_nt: TGTGCCAGCAGCTTCGGGACAGCGGATGAAAAACTGTTTTTT
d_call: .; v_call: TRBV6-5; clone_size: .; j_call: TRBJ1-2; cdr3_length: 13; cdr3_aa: CASSYSLRNGYTF; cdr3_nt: TGTGCCAGCAGTTACTCGCTACGAAACGGCTACACCTTC
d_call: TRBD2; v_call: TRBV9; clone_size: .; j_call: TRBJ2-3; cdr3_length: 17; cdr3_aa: CASSETSGRAWTDTQYF; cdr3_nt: TGTGCCAGCAGCGAGACTAGCGGGAGGGCCTGGACAGATACGCAGTATTTT
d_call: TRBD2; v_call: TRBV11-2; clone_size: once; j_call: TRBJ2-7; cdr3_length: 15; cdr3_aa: CASSISGGAIPEQYF; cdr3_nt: TGTGCCAGCAGCATTAGCGGGGGGGCGATCCCCGAGCAGTACTTC
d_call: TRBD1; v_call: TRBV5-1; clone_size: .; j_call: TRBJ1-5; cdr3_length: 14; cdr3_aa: CASSWTGGNQPQHF; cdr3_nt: TGCGCCAGCAGCTGGACAGGGGGGAATCAGCCCCAGCATTTT
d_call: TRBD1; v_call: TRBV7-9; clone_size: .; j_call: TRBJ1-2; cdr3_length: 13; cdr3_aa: CASSTRQGHGYTF; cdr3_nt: TGTGCCAGCAGCACGCGACAGGGACATGGCTACACCTTC
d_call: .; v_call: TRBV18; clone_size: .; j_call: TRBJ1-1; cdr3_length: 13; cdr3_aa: CASSEGRNTEAFF; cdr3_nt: TGTGCCAGCTCCGAAGGGAGGAACACTGAAGCTTTCTTT
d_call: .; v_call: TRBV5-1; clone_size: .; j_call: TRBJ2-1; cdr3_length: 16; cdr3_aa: CASSLDGRGRGNEQFF; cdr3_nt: TGCGCCAGCAGCTTGGATGGCAGGGGTCGGGGAAATGAGCAGTTCTTC
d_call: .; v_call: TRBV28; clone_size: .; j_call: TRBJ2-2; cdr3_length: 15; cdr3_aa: CASRESAAGTGELFF; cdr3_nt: TGTGCCAGCAGGGAATCTGCGGCCGGCACCGGGGAGCTGTTTTTT